Listed below are T cell receptor beta chains from one sample, sequenced in a study of HIV-infected patients and healthy controls. TCRdb called the 5' RACE reads again in MiXCR, with one record for every CDR3 protein. This table holds 10,000 or so distinct CDR3 sequences, less than 9.5% found once. Source material: blood. The source is an adult in good health. Each CDR3 is given with its conserved first and last residue. A D gene is named only where the DNA matches it firmly. Clone size, where shown, is once, few, many, or a class for clones that have expanded.

TRBV6-5	15	.	TRBJ2-1	medium-sized	TGTGCCAGCAGTTATGAGGGGAGTGGACGGAATGAGCAGTTCTTC	CASSYEGSGRNEQFF
TRBV6-5	14	.	TRBJ1-2	many	TGTGCCAGCAGAGGGGCCCCTCCTAACTATGGCTACACCTTC	CASRGAPPNYGYTF
TRBV20-1	11	.	TRBJ2-7	many	TGCAGTGCTAGAGATCGGGTCGAGCAGTACTTC	CSARDRVEQYF
TRBV7-2	15	TRBD1	TRBJ1-5	medium-sized	TGTGCCAGCAGCCCCACCGGGACAGTCAATCAGCCCCAGCATTTT	CASSPTGTVNQPQHF
TRBV20-1	10	.	TRBJ2-1	medium-sized	TGCAGTGCTGTCTACAATGAGCAGTTCTTC	CSAVYNEQFF
TRBV13	15	TRBD1	TRBJ1-1	medium-sized	TGTGCCAGCAGCAGCCAGGGGGGGCGAAACACTGAAGCTTTCTTT	CASSSQGGRNTEAFF
TRBV5-1	14	.	TRBJ1-4	.	TGCGCCAGCAGCCCCGCGGGGGGTAATGAAAAACTGTTTTTT	CASSPAGGNEKLFF
TRBV12-3/TRBV12-4	18	TRBD1	TRBJ2-4	few	TGTGCCAGCAGTTCTCGGTTTGCGACAGGGGGTTTTTCTGGCATTCAGTACTTC	CASSSRFATGGFSGIQYF
TRBV6-5	13	.	TRBJ1-2	many	TGTGCCAGCGGCAGGGGCGAAGGTTATGGCTACACCTTC	CASGRGEGYGYTF
TRBV25-1	14	TRBD1	TRBJ1-6	.	TGTGCCAGCAGTGACAGGGGGATAAATTCACCCCTCCACTTT	CASSDRGINSPLHF
TRBV30	14	TRBD1	TRBJ2-7	many	TGTGCCTGGAACCTCGGACAGGGGAACTACGAGCAGTACTTC	CAWNLGQGNYEQYF
TRBV7-6	15	TRBD1	TRBJ1-5	many	TGTGCCAGCAGCCCGGACAGGGGGTTCAATCAGCCCCAGCATTTT	CASSPDRGFNQPQHF
TRBV27	14	TRBD1	TRBJ1-1	many	TGTGCCAGCAGTAGACAGGGGGGGATCGCTGAAGCTTTCTTT	CASSRQGGIAEAFF
TRBV21-1	17	.	TRBJ1-6	many	TGTGCCAGCAGCAAGGGCTCCCATCGACCCTATAATTCACCCCTCCACTTT	CASSKGSHRPYNSPLHF
TRBV12-3/TRBV12-4	15	TRBD1	TRBJ2-3	many	TGTGCCAGCAGATATTCCGGGACAGGGGGAGATACGCAGTATTTT	CASRYSGTGGDTQYF
TRBV28	12	.	TRBJ1-1	medium-sized	TGTGCCAGCAGTCTCAGGGAGACTGAAGCTTTCTTT	CASSLRETEAFF
TRBV3-1	15	TRBD1	TRBJ1-6	medium-sized	TGTGCCAGCAGCCAAGAGGCGACAGGGCGCTTACCCCTCCACTTT	CASSQEATGRLPLHF
TRBV15	12	.	TRBJ2-7	medium-sized	TGTGCCACCAGCACTCCCAGCTACGAGCAGTACTTC	CATSTPSYEQYF
TRBV6-2/TRBV6-3	16	TRBD2	TRBJ2-1	many	TGTGCCAGCAGTGTTAGCGCGGGGGACCCTTACAATGAGCAGTTCTTC	CASSVSAGDPYNEQFF
TRBV3-1	15	.	TRBJ2-7	many	TGTGCCAGCAGCGCCGGTGGGAAGAGCTCCTACGAGCAGTACTTC	CASSAGGKSSYEQYF
TRBV5-4	15	TRBD1	TRBJ2-2	many	TGTGCCAGCAGCTTAGGGGGCTCCCGAGGCGGGGAGCTGTTTTTT	CASSLGGSRGGELFF
TRBV29-1	13	.	TRBJ2-3	many	TGCAGCGTTTCCCCCAGGGCCACAGATACGCAGTATTTT	CSVSPRATDTQYF
TRBV2	14	TRBD1	TRBJ2-5	medium-sized	TGTGCCAGCAGCCCGACAGGGGGTAGGGAGACCCAGTACTTC	CASSPTGGRETQYF
TRBV20-1	15	.	TRBJ2-7	many	TGCAGTGCTAGAGGATCCGGTGGACTAACCTACGAGCAGTACTTC	CSARGSGGLTYEQYF
TRBV7-9	15	.	TRBJ1-1	.	TGTGCCAGCAGCTTAGACGGCCTTCGGTACACTGAAGCTTTCTTT	CASSLDGLRYTEAFF
TRBV19	15	TRBD2	TRBJ2-4	medium-sized	TGTGCCAGTAGTGAGCTAGCGGGGGCCAAAAACATTCAGTACTTC	CASSELAGAKNIQYF
TRBV7-9	14	.	TRBJ1-5	many	TGTGCCAGCAGCTCTGCCGACAGGAATCAGCCCCAGCATTTT	CASSSADRNQPQHF